This is a list of T cell receptor beta chains from one sample in a study of cytomegalovirus exposure and HLA in healthy donors. Profiled with immunoSEQ multiplex PCR; TCRdb holds only in-frame clones, not every one. Of about 200,000 clones detected, approximately 86% appear once; the ten largest clones hold 0.25% to 0.4%. The sequenced sample consisted of PBMCs. These receptors came from a woman aged 25 to 45 in good health and CMV-seronegative. Each CDR3 is given with its conserved first and last residue. A D gene is named only where the DNA matches it firmly. Only some rows state a clone size, as once, few, many or a class for expanded clones.

size | J | D | V | CDR3 | DNA
- | TRBJ1-2 | - | TRBV2 | CASKIRGYGYTF | TGTGCCAGCAAAATCCGGGGCTATGGCTACACCTTC
- | TRBJ2-5 | TRBD2 | TRBV10-3 | CAISESQGTSGKETQYF | TGTGCCATCAGTGAGTCGCAGGGGACTAGCGGCAAAGAGACCCAGTACTTC
- | TRBJ2-7 | - | TRBV10-1 | CASMGTPADEQYF | TGCGCCAGCATGGGGACACCGGCGGACGAGCAGTACTTC
once | TRBJ2-7 | TRBD1 | TRBV5-1 | CASSLAGQGYEQYF | TGCGCCAGCAGCTTGGCGGGACAGGGCTACGAGCAGTACTTC
- | TRBJ1-6 | - | TRBV25-1 | CASRHLDNSPLHF | TGTGCCAGCCGACATCTCGATAATTCACCCCTCCACTTT
- | TRBJ2-3 | TRBD2 | TRBV2 | CASSEGRTRSTDTQYF | TGTGCCAGCAGTGAAGGAAGGACTAGAAGCACAGATACGCAGTATTTT
- | TRBJ1-1 | - | TRBV15 | CATSLSRGPGEAFF | TGTGCCACCAGCCTTAGTAGAGGGCCCGGAGAAGCTTTCTTT
- | TRBJ2-2 | TRBD1 | TRBV9 | CASSPLDREEAGELFF | TGTGCCAGCAGCCCTCTAGACAGGGAAGAGGCCGGGGAGCTGTTTTTT
- | TRBJ2-2 | - | TRBV2 | CASRERGKDGELFF | TGTGCCAGCCGGGAAAGAGGGAAGGACGGGGAGCTGTTTTTT
- | TRBJ2-7 | TRBD1 | TRBV6-5 | CASRGQGAIEQYF | TGTGCCAGCAGGGGACAGGGGGCGATTGAGCAGTACTTC
few | TRBJ2-7 | - | TRBV11-2 | CASSLERLTEQYF | TGTGCCAGCAGCTTAGAGAGGTTAACCGAGCAGTACTTC
- | TRBJ2-1 | TRBD1 | TRBV23-1 | CASKQTGPPNEQFF | TGCGCCAGCAAACAGACAGGGCCGCCCAATGAGCAGTTCTTC
few | TRBJ2-7 | - | TRBV5-6 | CASSLVGGFVNEQYF | TGTGCCAGCAGCTTGGTTGGCGGTTTTGTAAACGAGCAGTACTTC
- | TRBJ1-6 | - | TRBV7-8 | CASSRGGANSPLHF | TGTGCCAGCAGCCGCGGGGGGGCGAATTCACCCCTCCACTTT
- | TRBJ1-4 | - | TRBV5-5 | CASSSGLKGKLFF | TGTGCCAGCAGCTCTGGCCTTAAGGGGAAACTGTTTTTT
- | TRBJ2-1 | TRBD2 | TRBV7-2 | CASSLASSGGASYNEQFF | TGTGCCAGCAGCTTGGCGTCTAGCGGGGGGGCGTCCTACAATGAGCAGTTCTTC
- | TRBJ2-6 | - | TRBV10-1 | CASSEWDNYSGANVLTF | TGCGCCAGCAGTGAATGGGACAACTACTCTGGGGCCAACGTCCTGACTTTC
once | TRBJ2-3 | - | TRBV13 | CASSLSSDTQYF | TGTGCCAGCAGCTTATCGTCGGATACGCAGTATTTT
- | TRBJ2-7 | TRBD1 | TRBV28 | CASSSGQAQVIAEQYF | TGTGCCAGCAGTTCTGGACAGGCCCAGGTCATTGCCGAGCAGTACTTC
once | TRBJ2-3 | - | TRBV2 | CASKARLSTDTQYF | TGTGCCAGCAAAGCGAGACTCAGCACAGATACGCAGTATTTT
- | TRBJ1-3 | - | TRBV29-1 | CSVVIGSTGNTIYF | TGCAGCGTTGTAATAGGGTCCACAGGGAACACCATATATTTT
- | TRBJ2-1 | - | TRBV6-1 | CASLRGEQFF | TGTGCCAGCCTGAGGGGGGAGCAGTTCTTC
- | TRBJ1-1 | - | TRBV5-6 | CASSLGQTNTEAFF | TGTGCCAGCAGCTTAGGACAAACGAACACTGAAGCTTTCTTT
- | TRBJ1-1 | TRBD1 | TRBV6-6 | CASSYPPGQGGTEAFF | TGTGCCAGCAGTTACCCCCCGGGACAGGGCGGCACTGAAGCTTTCTTT
- | TRBJ1-1 | - | TRBV28 | CASRTPNTEAFF | TGTGCCAGCAGGACACCGAACACTGAAGCTTTCTTT
once | TRBJ2-7 | TRBD2 | TRBV28 | CASSLWASGGSYEQYF | TGTGCCAGCAGTTTATGGGCTAGCGGGGGAAGCTACGAGCAGTACTTC
- | TRBJ1-1 | - | TRBV11-1 | CASSPDRRNTEAFF | TGTGCCAGCAGCCCAGACAGGAGGAACACTGAAGCTTTCTTT
many | TRBJ1-1 | - | TRBV13 | CASSARRVMNTEAFF | TGTGCCAGCAGCGCTAGACGGGTCATGAACACTGAAGCTTTCTTT
- | TRBJ2-7 | TRBD1 | TRBV28 | CASRIQGGEQYF | TGTGCCAGCAGAATACAGGGGGGCGAGCAGTACTTC
- | TRBJ2-1 | - | TRBV13 | CASSLSESGWDNEQFF | TGTGCCAGCAGCTTATCCGAGTCGGGGTGGGACAATGAGCAGTTCTTC
- | TRBJ1-2 | TRBD1 | TRBV27 | CASSPLDRRIYGYTF | TGTGCCAGCAGTCCTCTGGACAGGAGAATTTATGGCTACACCTTC
- | TRBJ1-1 | - | TRBV7-9 | CASSLARQNTEAFF | TGTGCCAGCAGCTTAGCGCGCCAGAACACTGAAGCTTTCTTT
- | TRBJ1-4 | TRBD1 | TRBV6-1 | CASRSSGGIDEKLFF | TGTGCCAGCAGAAGTTCAGGGGGCATCGATGAAAAACTGTTTTTT
- | TRBJ2-2 | TRBD1 | TRBV15 | CATSTPRGQVNTGELFF | TGTGCCACCAGCACCCCGCGCGGACAGGTGAACACCGGGGAGCTGTTTTTT